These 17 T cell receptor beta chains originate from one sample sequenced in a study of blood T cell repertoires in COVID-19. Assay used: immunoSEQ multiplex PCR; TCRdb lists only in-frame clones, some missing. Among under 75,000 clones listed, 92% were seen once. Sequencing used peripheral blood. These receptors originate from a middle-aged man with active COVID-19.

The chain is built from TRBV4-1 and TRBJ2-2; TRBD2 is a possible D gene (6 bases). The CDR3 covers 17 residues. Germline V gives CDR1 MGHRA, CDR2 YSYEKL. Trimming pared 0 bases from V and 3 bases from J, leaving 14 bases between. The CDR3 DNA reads TGCGCCAGCAGCCAAGATCATCGGGGGAGGTACACCGGGGAGCTGTTTTTT. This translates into CASSQDHRGRYTGELFF.

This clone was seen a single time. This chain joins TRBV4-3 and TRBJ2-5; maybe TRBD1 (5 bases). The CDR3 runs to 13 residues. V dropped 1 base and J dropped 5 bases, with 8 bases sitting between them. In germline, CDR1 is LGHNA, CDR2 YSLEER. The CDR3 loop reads CASSQVAGETQYF. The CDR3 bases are TGCGCCAGCAGCCAAGTAGCAGGGGAGACCCAGTACTTC.

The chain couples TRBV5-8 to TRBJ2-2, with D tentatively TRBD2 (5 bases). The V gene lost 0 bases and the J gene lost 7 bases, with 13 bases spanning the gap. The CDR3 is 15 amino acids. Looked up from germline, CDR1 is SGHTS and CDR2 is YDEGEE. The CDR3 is CASSLGSGLGGELFF. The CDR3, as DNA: TGTGCCAGCAGCTTGGGAAGCGGTCTTGGCGGGGAGCTGTTTTTT.

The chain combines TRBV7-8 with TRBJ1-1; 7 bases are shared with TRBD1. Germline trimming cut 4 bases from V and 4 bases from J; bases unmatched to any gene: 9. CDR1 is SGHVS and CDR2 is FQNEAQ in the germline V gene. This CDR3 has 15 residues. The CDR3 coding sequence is TGTGCCAGCAGCTGGGGACAGCGAGTTAGCACTGAAGCTTTCTTT. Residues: CASSWGQRVSTEAFF.

As DNA, the CDR3 is TGTGCCAGCAGCGGGTCGGGGGGACCACAAGAGACCCAGTACTTC. Protein product: CASSGSGGPQETQYF. The chain recombines TRBV3-1 (or the pseudogene TRBV3-2) with TRBJ2-5; TRBD2 aligns across 7 bases. Trimming cost V 5 bases and J 2 bases; bases outside gene matches: 8. The CDR3 length is 15 residues. The germline gives CDR1 LGHDT, CDR2 YNNKEL (reference sequence).

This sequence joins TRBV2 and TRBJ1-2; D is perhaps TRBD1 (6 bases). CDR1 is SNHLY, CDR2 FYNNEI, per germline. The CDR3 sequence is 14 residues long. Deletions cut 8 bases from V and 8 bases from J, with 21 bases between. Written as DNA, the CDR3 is TGTGCCAGCCCGACCGGGTGGGGGGGCCGAGGCTACACCTTC. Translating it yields CASPTGWGGRGYTF.

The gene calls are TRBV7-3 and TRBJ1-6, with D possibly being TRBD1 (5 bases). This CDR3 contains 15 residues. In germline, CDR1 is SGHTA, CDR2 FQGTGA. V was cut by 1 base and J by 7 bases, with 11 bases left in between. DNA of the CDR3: TGTGCCAGCAGCTTAAATGGTCGGACAAATTCACCCCTCCACTTT. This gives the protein CASSLNGRTNSPLHF.

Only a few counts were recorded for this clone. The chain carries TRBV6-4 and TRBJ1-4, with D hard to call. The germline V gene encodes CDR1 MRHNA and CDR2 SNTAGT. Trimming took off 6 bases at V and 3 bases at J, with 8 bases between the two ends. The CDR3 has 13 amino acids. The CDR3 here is CASSRQANEKLFF. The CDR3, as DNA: TGTGCCAGCAGCCGACAAGCTAATGAAAAACTGTTTTTT.

The chain's CDR3 is CASRTGTTDSPLHF. The DNA of the CDR3 is TGTGCCAGCAGAACAGGAACGACTGATTCACCCCTCCACTTT. The chain has TRBV6-5 and TRBJ1-6, with D tentatively TRBD1 (5 bases). Per germline, CDR1 MNHEY and CDR2 SVGAGI. V was pared by 6 bases and J by 8 bases, with 14 bases between. The CDR3 totals 14 residues.

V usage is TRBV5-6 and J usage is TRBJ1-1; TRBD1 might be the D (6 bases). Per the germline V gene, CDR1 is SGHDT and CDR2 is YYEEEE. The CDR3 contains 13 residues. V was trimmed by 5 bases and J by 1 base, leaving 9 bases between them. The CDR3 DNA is TGTGCCAGCAGGGGAGGGGGGAACACTGAAGCTTTCTTT. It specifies CASRGGGNTEAFF. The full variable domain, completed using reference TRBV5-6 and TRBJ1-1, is DAGVTQSPTHLIKTRGQQVTLRCSPKSGHDTVSWYQQALGQGPQFIFQYYEEEERQRGNFPDRFSGHQFPNYSSELNVNALLLGDSALYLCASRGGGNTEAFFGQGTRLTVV.

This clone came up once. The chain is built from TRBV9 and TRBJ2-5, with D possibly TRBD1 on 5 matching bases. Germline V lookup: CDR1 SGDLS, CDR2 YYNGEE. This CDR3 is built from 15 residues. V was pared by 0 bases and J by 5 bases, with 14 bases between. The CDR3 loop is CASSVGGAPRETQYF. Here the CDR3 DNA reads TGTGCCAGCAGCGTAGGGGGCGCCCCAAGGGAGACCCAGTACTTC.

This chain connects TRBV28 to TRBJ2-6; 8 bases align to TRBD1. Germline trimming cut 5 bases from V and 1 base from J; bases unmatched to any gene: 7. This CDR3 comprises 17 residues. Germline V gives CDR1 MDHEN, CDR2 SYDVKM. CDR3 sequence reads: CASSPGQGKSGANVLTF. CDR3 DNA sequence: TGTGCCAGCAGTCCCGGACAGGGAAAGTCTGGGGCCAACGTCCTGACTTTC. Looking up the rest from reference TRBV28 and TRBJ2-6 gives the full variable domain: DVKVTQSSRYLVKRTGEKVFLECVQDMDHENMFWYRQDPGLGLRLIYFSYDVKMKEKGDIPEGYSVSREKKERFSLILESASTNQTSMYLCASSPGQGKSGANVLTFGAGSRLTVL.

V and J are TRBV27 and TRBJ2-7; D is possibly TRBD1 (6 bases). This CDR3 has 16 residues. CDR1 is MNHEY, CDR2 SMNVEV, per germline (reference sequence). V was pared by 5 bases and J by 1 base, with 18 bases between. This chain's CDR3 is CASSPSHGTKSYEQYF. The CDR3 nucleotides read TGTGCCAGCAGTCCGTCCCACGGGACAAAATCCTACGAGCAGTACTTC.

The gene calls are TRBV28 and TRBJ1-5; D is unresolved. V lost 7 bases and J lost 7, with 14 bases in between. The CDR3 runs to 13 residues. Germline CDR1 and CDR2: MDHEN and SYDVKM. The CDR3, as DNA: TGTGCCAGCATTGGAGGCGCGGGACAGCCCCAGCATTTT. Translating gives CASIGGAGQPQHF.

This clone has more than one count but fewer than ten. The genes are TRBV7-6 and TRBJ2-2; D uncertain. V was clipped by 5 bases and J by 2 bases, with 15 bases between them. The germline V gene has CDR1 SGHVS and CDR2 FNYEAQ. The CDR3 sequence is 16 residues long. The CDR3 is CASSPGSNLNTGELFF. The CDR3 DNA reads TGTGCCAGCAGCCCCGGGTCCAACCTTAACACCGGGGAGCTGTTTTTT.

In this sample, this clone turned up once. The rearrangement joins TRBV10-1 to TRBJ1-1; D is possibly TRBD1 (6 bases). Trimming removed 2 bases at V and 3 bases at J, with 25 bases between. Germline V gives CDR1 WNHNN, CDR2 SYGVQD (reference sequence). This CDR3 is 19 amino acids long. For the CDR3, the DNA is TGCGCCAGCAGTGAGCCCCGGGACATATCAAGGGAGGGGGACACTGAAGCTTTCTTT. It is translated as CASSEPRDISREGDTEAFF.

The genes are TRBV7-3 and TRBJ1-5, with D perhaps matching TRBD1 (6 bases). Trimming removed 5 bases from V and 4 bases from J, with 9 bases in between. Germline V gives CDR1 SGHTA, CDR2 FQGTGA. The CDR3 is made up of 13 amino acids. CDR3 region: CASSPDRNQPQHF. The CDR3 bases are TGTGCCAGCAGCCCCGACAGGAATCAGCCCCAGCATTTT.